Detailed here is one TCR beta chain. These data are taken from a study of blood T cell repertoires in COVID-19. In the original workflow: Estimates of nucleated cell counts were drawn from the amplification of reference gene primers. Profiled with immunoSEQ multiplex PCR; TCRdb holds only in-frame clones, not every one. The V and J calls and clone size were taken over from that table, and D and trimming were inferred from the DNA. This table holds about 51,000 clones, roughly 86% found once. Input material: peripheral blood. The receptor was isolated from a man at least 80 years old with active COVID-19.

In DNA, the CDR3 is TGCGCCAGCAGCTTCGACAGGGGGGGAGAAAAACTGTTTTTT. Translating gives CASSFDRGGEKLFF. The chain couples TRBV4-3 to TRBJ1-4, with TRBD1 matching over 9 bases. CDR3 length equals 14 residues. The germline gives CDR1 LGHNA, CDR2 YSLEER. V dropped 5 bases and J dropped 8; count of bases not matched to a gene: 6.